The rows below give T cell receptor beta chains drawn from one sample of a study of molecular identifiers for immune sequencing clone quantification. TCRdb reprocessed the PCR reads via MiXCR and lists one record per CDR3 protein. Among about 320,000 distinct CDR3 sequences listed, about a fifth were seen once. The sequenced material came from naive CD8+ T cells from blood, with Jurkat cell RNA spiked in. Receptors originate from a human donor in good health. Some libraries in this study had Jurkat cell RNA spiked in. CDR3s include the opening cysteine and the closing phenylalanine or tryptophan. A D gene is named only where the DNA matches it firmly. Clone size is stated in some rows and not others, as once, few, many or a class when expanded.

v_gene,len,abundance,d_gene,j_gene,CDR3aa,CDR3nt
TRBV28,16,many,TRBD1,TRBJ2-5,CASSFWTGGNQETQYF,TGTGCCAGCAGTTTTTGGACAGGGGGTAACCAAGAGACCCAGTACTTC
TRBV29-1,13,many,.,TRBJ2-7,CSAKARGDYEQYF,TGCAGCGCCAAAGCCAGGGGTGACTACGAGCAGTACTTC
TRBV3-1,14,few,.,TRBJ2-2,CASSQRDNTGELFF,TGTGCCAGCAGCCAAAGGGACAACACCGGGGAGCTGTTTTTT
TRBV9,18,few,TRBD2,TRBJ2-2,CASGRRLAGGPRTGELFF,TGTGCCAGCGGCAGGCGACTAGCGGGGGGGCCGAGAACCGGGGAGCTGTTTTTT
TRBV14,16,many,TRBD1,TRBJ2-3,CASRSGQGESTDTQYF,TGTGCCAGCAGGTCCGGACAGGGTGAGAGCACAGATACGCAGTATTTT
TRBV7-3,13,many,.,TRBJ2-5,CASSLGDGETQYF,TGTGCCAGCAGCTTAGGGGATGGAGAGACCCAGTACTTC
TRBV6-2/TRBV6-3,17,few,.,TRBJ2-3,CASSQEEAAGGEDTQYF,TGTGCCAGCAGTCAAGAGGAGGCCGCGGGCGGGGAAGATACGCAGTATTTT
TRBV27,15,few,TRBD2,TRBJ2-7,CASSLSSGPSYEQYF,TGTGCCAGCAGTTTGTCTAGCGGGCCGTCCTACGAGCAGTACTTC
TRBV29-1,12,many,.,TRBJ2-7,CSVGPTRVEQYF,TGCAGCGTGGGACCAACGAGGGTCGAGCAGTACTTC
TRBV7-2,16,many,.,TRBJ2-7,CASSLTWEMSPYEQYF,TGTGCCAGCAGCTTAACGTGGGAGATGTCCCCCTACGAGCAGTACTTC
TRBV7-6,15,many,.,TRBJ2-2,CASSPLLRNTGELFF,TGTGCCAGCAGCCCCCTCCTAAGGAACACCGGGGAGCTGTTTTTT
TRBV19,14,.,.,TRBJ1-5,CASRGGRYNQPQHF,TGTGCCAGTAGGGGGGGCAGATACAATCAGCCCCAGCATTTT
TRBV3-1,15,many,TRBD1,TRBJ1-1,CASSLRTGGDTEAFF,TGTGCCAGCAGCCTTAGGACAGGGGGTGACACTGAAGCTTTCTTT
TRBV25-1,12,many,.,TRBJ1-1,CASSDSHTEAFF,TGTGCCAGCAGTGACAGCCACACTGAAGCTTTCTTT
TRBV9,13,many,TRBD1,TRBJ1-1,CASSVTGSTEAFF,TGTGCCAGCAGCGTGACAGGGAGCACTGAAGCTTTCTTT
TRBV7-9,16,many,.,TRBJ2-1,CASSSRTRSSYNEQFF,TGTGCCAGCAGCTCCCGGACCCGAAGCTCCTACAATGAGCAGTTCTTC
TRBV12-3/TRBV12-4,15,many,TRBD1,TRBJ2-3,CASSLAQGARDTQYF,TGTGCCAGCAGTTTGGCGCAGGGGGCAAGAGATACGCAGTATTTT
TRBV6-5,16,many,TRBD2,TRBJ2-7,CASSYRLAGAIYEQYF,TGTGCCAGCAGTTACAGGTTAGCGGGAGCGATTTACGAGCAGTACTTC
TRBV28,14,many,TRBD1,TRBJ2-7,CASSPRTGLYEQYF,TGTGCCAGCAGCCCCCGGACAGGGCTTTACGAGCAGTACTTC
TRBV12-3/TRBV12-4,11,many,.,TRBJ2-3,CASLSSRAQYF,TGTGCCAGCCTTAGTAGTAGGGCGCAGTATTTT
TRBV20-1,15,many,.,TRBJ1-1,CSARGENIMNTEAFF,TGCAGTGCTAGAGGGGAAAACATCATGAACACTGAAGCTTTCTTT
TRBV20-1,15,many,TRBD1,TRBJ1-3,CSARIPGQGINTIYF,TGCAGTGCTAGAATCCCGGGACAGGGTATCAACACCATATATTTT
TRBV7-2,16,.,.,TRBJ1-5,CASSLGGAGSDQPQHF,TGTGCCAGCAGCTTAGGGGGCGCAGGGTCGGATCAGCCCCAGCATTTT
TRBV20-1,13,many,.,TRBJ1-5,CSAIGHSNQPQHF,TGCAGTGCTATCGGTCATAGCAATCAGCCCCAGCATTTT
TRBV7-8,16,few,TRBD2,TRBJ2-5,CASSPPGTSGEETQYF,TGTGCCAGCAGCCCACCCGGGACTAGCGGGGAAGAGACCCAGTACTTC
TRBV7-9,16,many,.,TRBJ2-5,CASSLEVGDRAETQYF,TGTGCCAGCAGCTTAGAAGTTGGTGACCGCGCCGAGACCCAGTACTTC
TRBV12-3/TRBV12-4,16,.,TRBD1,TRBJ2-6,CASRDRGAPGANVLTF,TGTGCCAGCAGGGACAGGGGGGCACCAGGGGCCAACGTCCTGACTTTC
TRBV19,15,many,.,TRBJ1-6,CASSMPPQGNSPLHF,TGTGCCAGTAGTATGCCTCCGCAGGGGAATTCACCCCTCCACTTT
TRBV7-9,14,few,TRBD2,TRBJ2-2,CASSPAGATGELFF,TGTGCCAGCAGCCCAGCGGGAGCCACCGGGGAGCTGTTTTTT
TRBV7-9,14,many,.,TRBJ2-7,CASSSSVGGYEQYF,TGTGCCAGCAGCTCGTCCGTAGGGGGTTACGAGCAGTACTTC